The 5 T cell receptor beta chains below all came from one sample that was sequenced in a study of control samples from healthy donors and cancer patients. Profiling relied on immunoSEQ multiplex PCR, and the TCRdb table lists in-frame clones only, not all of them. The data contain about 57,000 clones, roughly 94% of them singletons. The sample taken for sequencing was blood. The receptor set was obtained from a man aged 30-40 years in good health.

This chain connects TRBV5-1 to TRBJ2-2; D tentatively reads TRBD1 or TRBD2 (6 bases each). Trimming took off 5 bases at V and 4 bases at J, with 21 bases between the two ends. The CDR3 runs to 17 residues. Per germline, CDR1 SGHRS and CDR2 YFSETQ. CDR3 sequence (DNA): TGCGCCAGCAGTTGGACCAGAGGGGGGCAAAGCACCGGGGAGCTGTTTTTT. Amino acid sequence: CASSWTRGGQSTGELFF.

CDR3 coding DNA: TGTGCCAGCAAGGGGAATAGCAATCAGCCCCAGCATTTT. This codes for CASKGNSNQPQHF. The V gene is TRBV12-3 or TRBV12-4, the J gene TRBJ1-5; D possibly corresponds to TRBD1 (5 bases). The CDR3 loop spans 13 amino acids. The ends were cut back, 7 bases at V and 0 bases at J, with 7 bases in the middle.

The chain links TRBV11-2 to TRBJ2-3; no definite D call. V was cut by 0 bases and J by 2 bases, with 9 bases left in between. Germline-derived CDR1 and CDR2 are SGHAT and FQNNGV. CDR3 length: 15 amino acids. The CDR3 coding sequence is TGTGCCAGCAGCTTAGATGATTTGGCCACAGATACGCAGTATTTT. Translation gives CASSLDDLATDTQYF.

V usage is TRBV3-1 (or the pseudogene TRBV3-2) and J usage is TRBJ1-1, with D maybe TRBD1 (6 bases). CDR1 LGHDT and CDR2 YNNKEL come from the germline V gene (reference sequence). CDR3 size: 13 residues. V was cut by 7 bases and J by 4 bases, with 13 bases left in between. The CDR3: CASTSGVGTEAFF. The CDR3 region has the DNA TGTGCCAGCACTTCAGGGGTGGGCACTGAAGCTTTCTTT.

The J gene is TRBJ1-6, the V gene TRBV7-6, with D uncertain. Germline lookup yields CDR1 SGHVS and CDR2 FNYEAQ. Trimming took off 4 bases at V and 10 bases at J, with 8 bases between the two ends. The CDR3 is 12 amino acids. The CDR3 DNA is TGTGCCAGCAGCTCATATTGGTCACCCCTCCACTTT. Its protein product is CASSSYWSPLHF.